The rows below give T cell receptor beta chains drawn from one sample of a study of shared clonotypes between healthy human individuals. Libraries were prepared by immunoSEQ multiplex PCR; TCRdb keeps only in-frame clonotypes and omits some of them. The sample has around 2,000,000 clones; about 95% are singletons. The material sequenced was naive CD8+ T cells sorted from blood. All receptors come from a man younger than 35 in good health. Both conserved end residues are part of each CDR3. The D gene is left open where the match is weak. The size field is filled for only some rows; it gives once, few, many or a size class.

>TRBJ2-7|TRBV5-8|16|TRBD1|.
TGTGCCAGCAGCTTGGGACAGGGGTCTTACTCCTACGAGCAGTACTTC
CASSLGQGSYSYEQYF
>TRBJ2-7|TRBV5-3|11|.|once
TGTGCCAGAAGCTTTCGGTTAAAGCAGTACTTC
CARSFRLKQYF
>TRBJ2-1|TRBV27|16|.|.
TGTGCCAGCAGTTTGTTAGGACCGTCGTCCTACAATGAGCAGTTCTTC
CASSLLGPSSYNEQFF
>TRBJ1-5|TRBV18|16|TRBD1|.
TGTGCCAGCTCACCAGGACAGGGCGAAGGCAATCAGCCCCAGCATTTT
CASSPGQGEGNQPQHF
>TRBJ2-3|TRBV9|18|.|.
TGTGCCAGCAGCGTAGATGGACAACCAGGACCTAGCACAGATACGCAGTATTTT
CASSVDGQPGPSTDTQYF
>TRBJ2-5|TRBV19|15|TRBD1|.
TGTGCCAGTAACCAACTGGGACAGCCCCAAGAGACCCAGTACTTC
CASNQLGQPQETQYF
>TRBJ1-4|TRBV4-3|20|.|.
TGCGCCAGCAGCCAAGATTCATTGGTGGAGCGGATCTCCCCTAATGAAAAACTGTTTTTT
CASSQDSLVERISPNEKLFF
>TRBJ2-7|TRBV5-6|14|.|.
TGTGCCAGCAGTCCCGACTACGCCGCGCACGAGCAGTACTTC
CASSPDYAAHEQYF
>TRBJ2-2|TRBV5-4|13|.|.
TGTGCCAGCAGCTTGCGAGGCGCCGGGGAGCTGTTTTTT
CASSLRGAGELFF
>TRBJ2-5|TRBV7-8|17|TRBD2|once
TGTGCCAGCAGCCTTGGACTAGCGGGGGCCACCTACGGGGCCCAGTACTTC
CASSLGLAGATYGAQYF
>TRBJ1-3|TRBV4-3|14|.|.
TGCGCCAGCAGCTTAAGACAGAGGACGGACACCATATATTTT
CASSLRQRTDTIYF
>TRBJ2-3|TRBV15|16|TRBD2|.
TGTGCCACCAGCAGAGCCGGACTAGACGGTACAGATACGCAGTATTTT
CATSRAGLDGTDTQYF
>TRBJ1-1|TRBV13|14|.|once
TGTGCCAGCAGCTGGAACAGGGAGGGCACTGAAGCTTTCTTT
CASSWNREGTEAFF
>TRBJ1-2|TRBV13|14|TRBD1|.
TGTGCCAGCAGCTTAGGGGACAGGGACGAGGGCTACACCTTC
CASSLGDRDEGYTF
>TRBJ2-7|TRBV5-4|14|.|.
TGTGCCAGCAGCTTGGTAGGGTTTGGCTCCGAGCAGTACTTC
CASSLVGFGSEQYF
>TRBJ1-1|TRBV9|14|.|once
TGTGCCAGCAGCGCCACCGGGCTGAACACTGAAGCTTTCTTT
CASSATGLNTEAFF